This section outlines one T cell receptor beta chain sequence together with its context. The antigen is not known. The data originate from a study of cytomegalovirus exposure and HLA in healthy donors. Regarding the study as a whole: Investigators reported 150 to 200 TCR beta chains as tied to cytomegalovirus.

Trimming left V 1 base short and J 1 base short, with 5 bases between. Germline assignment: CDR1 SGHDN and CDR2 FVKESK. This CDR3 contains 14 residues. The table came from immunoSEQ multiplex PCR; TCRdb's copy has only in-frame clones and leaves some out. The table lists approximately 160,000 clones, around 82% of them singletons. The sequence came from a man aged 25-40 years in good health and CMV-seropositive. The genes are TRBV14 and TRBJ1-3, with no clear D. Sequences were obtained from PBMCs. CDR3 protein: CASSQVSSGNTIYF. The CDR3 DNA sequence: TGTGCCAGCAGCCAAGTCAGTTCTGGAAACACCATATATTTT. Full variable domain (missing parts from reference TRBV14 and TRBJ1-3): EAGVTQFPSHSVIEKGQTVTLRCDPISGHDNLYWYRRVMGKEIKFLLHFVKESKQDESGMPNNRFLAERTGGTYSTLKVQPAELEDSGVYFCASSQVSSGNTIYFGEGSWLTVV.